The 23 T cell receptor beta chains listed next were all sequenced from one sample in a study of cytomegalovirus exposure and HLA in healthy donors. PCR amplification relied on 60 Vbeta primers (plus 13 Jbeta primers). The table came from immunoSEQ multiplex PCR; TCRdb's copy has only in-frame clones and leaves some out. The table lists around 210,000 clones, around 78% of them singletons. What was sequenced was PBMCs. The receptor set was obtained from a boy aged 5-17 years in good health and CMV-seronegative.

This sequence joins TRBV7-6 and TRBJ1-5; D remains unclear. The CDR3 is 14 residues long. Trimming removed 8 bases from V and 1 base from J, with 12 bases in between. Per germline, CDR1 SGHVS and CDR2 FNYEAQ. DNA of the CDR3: TGTGCCAGCTCCCCCAGTCGCAGCAATCAGCCCCAGCATTTT. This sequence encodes CASSPSRSNQPQHF.

This chain's CDR3 is CASSYQGGNQPQHF. CDR3 DNA sequence: TGTGCCAGCAGTTACCAGGGTGGCAATCAGCCCCAGCATTTT. The genes are TRBV6-6 and TRBJ1-5; tentatively, D is TRBD1 (5 bases). The CDR3 length is 14 residues. In germline, CDR1 is MNHNY, CDR2 SVGAGI (reference sequence). The V gene lost 2 bases and the J gene lost 2 bases, with 7 bases spanning the gap.

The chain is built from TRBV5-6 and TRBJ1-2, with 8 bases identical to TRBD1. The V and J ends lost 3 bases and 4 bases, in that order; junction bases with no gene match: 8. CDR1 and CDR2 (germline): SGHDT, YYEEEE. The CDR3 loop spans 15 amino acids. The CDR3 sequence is CASSSYDTGGYGYTF. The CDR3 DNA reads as TGTGCCAGCAGCTCGTATGATACAGGGGGCTATGGCTACACCTTC.

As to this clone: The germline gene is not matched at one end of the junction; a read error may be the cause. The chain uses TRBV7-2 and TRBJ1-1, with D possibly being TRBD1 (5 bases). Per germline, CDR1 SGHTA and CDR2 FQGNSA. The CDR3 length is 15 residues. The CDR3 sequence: CASRLVGGGNTEAFF. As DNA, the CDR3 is TGTGCCAGCCGCTTAGTTGGGGGGGGGAACACTGAAGCTTTCTTT.

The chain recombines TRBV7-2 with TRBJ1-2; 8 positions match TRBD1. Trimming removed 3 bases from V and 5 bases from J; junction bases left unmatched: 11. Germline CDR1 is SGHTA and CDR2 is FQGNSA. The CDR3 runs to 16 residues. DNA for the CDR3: TGTGCCAGCAGCTTCGCAGGGGGCCTAGGCACTTATGGCTACACCTTC. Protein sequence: CASSFAGGLGTYGYTF.

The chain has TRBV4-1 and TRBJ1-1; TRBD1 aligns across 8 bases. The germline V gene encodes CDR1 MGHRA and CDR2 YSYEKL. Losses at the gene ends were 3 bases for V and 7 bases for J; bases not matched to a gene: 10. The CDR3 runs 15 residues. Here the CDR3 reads CASSQPGQAKREAFF. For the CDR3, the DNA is TGCGCCAGCAGCCAGCCGGGACAGGCTAAACGTGAAGCTTTCTTT.

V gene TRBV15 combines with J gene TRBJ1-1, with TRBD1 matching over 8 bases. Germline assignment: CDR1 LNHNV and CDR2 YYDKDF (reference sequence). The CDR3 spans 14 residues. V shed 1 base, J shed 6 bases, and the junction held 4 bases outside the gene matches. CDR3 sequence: CATSRAQGESEAFF. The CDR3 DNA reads TGTGCCACCAGCAGAGCACAGGGGGAATCTGAAGCTTTCTTT.

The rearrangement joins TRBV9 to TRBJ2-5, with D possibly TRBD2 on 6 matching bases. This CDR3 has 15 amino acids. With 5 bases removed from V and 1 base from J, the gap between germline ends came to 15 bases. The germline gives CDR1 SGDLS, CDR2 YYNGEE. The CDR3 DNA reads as TGTGCCAGCAGTTCCCCCGGGACTTCCCAAGAGACCCAGTACTTC. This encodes CASSSPGTSQETQYF.

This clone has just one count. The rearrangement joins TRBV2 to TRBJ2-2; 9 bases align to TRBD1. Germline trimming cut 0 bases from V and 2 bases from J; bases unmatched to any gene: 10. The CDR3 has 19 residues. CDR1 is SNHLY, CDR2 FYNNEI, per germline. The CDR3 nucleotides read TGTGCCAGCAGTGAAGCGCGAGACAGGGGGTCTAGTAACACCGGGGAGCTGTTTTTT. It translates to CASSEARDRGSSNTGELFF.

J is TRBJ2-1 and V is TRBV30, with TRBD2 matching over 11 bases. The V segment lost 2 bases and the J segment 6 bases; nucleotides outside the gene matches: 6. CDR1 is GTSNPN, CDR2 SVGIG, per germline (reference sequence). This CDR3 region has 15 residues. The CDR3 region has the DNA TGTGCCTGGAGTCTTAGCGGGAGGGCCGGCAATGAGCAGTTCTTC. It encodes CAWSLSGRAGNEQFF.

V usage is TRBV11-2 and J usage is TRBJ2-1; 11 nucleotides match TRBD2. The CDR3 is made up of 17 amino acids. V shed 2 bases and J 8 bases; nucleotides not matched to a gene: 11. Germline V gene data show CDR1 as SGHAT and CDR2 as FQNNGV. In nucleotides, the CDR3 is TGTGCCAGCAGCTTAACCCTAACTAGCGGGGGAAGCGATGAGCAGTTCTTC. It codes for CASSLTLTSGGSDEQFF. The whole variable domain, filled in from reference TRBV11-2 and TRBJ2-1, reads EAGVAQSPRYKIIEKRQSVAFWCNPISGHATLYWYQQILGQGPKLLIQFQNNGVVDDSQLPKDRFSAERLKGVDSTLKIQPAKLEDSAVYLCASSLTLTSGGSDEQFFGPGTRLTVL.

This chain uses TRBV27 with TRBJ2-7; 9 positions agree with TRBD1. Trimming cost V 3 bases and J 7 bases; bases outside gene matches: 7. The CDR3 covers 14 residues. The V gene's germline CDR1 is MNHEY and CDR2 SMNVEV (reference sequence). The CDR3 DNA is TGTGCCAGCAGTTTTGGACAGGGGCTCCTTGAGCAGTACTTC. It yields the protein CASSFGQGLLEQYF.

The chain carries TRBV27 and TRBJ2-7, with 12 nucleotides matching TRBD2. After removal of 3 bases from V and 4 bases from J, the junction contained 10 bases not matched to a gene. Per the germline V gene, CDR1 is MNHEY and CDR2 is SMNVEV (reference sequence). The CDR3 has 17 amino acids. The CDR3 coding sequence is TGTGCCAGCAGTTTCGGGGGAGGACTAGCGGGGAGGTACGAGCAGTACTTC. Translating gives CASSFGGGLAGRYEQYF.

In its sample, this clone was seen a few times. The chain's CDR3 is CASSPPGANSPLHF. DNA for the CDR3: TGCGCCAGCAGCCCGCCAGGGGCGAATTCACCCCTCCACTTT. The chain combines TRBV5-1 with TRBJ1-6, with D possibly matching TRBD1 (6 bases). The CDR3 has 14 residues. Trimming took off 4 bases at V and 7 bases at J, with 12 bases between the two ends. Germline lookup yields CDR1 SGHRS and CDR2 YFSETQ.

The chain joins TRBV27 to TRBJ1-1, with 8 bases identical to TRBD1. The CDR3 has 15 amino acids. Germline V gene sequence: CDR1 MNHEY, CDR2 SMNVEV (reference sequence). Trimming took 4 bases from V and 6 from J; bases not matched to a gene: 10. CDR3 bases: TGTGCCAGCAGTTCCGCCAGGGGGCGGGGAGCTGAAGCTTTCTTT. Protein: CASSSARGRGAEAFF.

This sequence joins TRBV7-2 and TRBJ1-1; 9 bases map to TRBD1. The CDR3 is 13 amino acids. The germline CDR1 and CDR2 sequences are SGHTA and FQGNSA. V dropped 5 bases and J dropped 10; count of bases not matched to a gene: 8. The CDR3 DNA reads TGTGCCAGCAGCCCACGGACAGGGGCAGGAGCTTTCTTT. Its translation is CASSPRTGAGAFF.

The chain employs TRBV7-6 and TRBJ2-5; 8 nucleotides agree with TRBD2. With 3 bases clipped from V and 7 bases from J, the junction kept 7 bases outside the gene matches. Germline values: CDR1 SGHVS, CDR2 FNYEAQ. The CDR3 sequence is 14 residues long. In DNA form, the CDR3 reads TGTGCCAGCAGCTTCAATTCCCGGGAGGGGACCCAGTACTTC. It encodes CASSFNSREGTQYF.

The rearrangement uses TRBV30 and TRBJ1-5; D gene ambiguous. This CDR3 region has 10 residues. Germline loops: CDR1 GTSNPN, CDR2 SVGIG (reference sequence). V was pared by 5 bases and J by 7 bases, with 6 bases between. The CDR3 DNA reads TGTGCCTGGGGAGACCAGCCCCAGCATTTT. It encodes CAWGDQPQHF.

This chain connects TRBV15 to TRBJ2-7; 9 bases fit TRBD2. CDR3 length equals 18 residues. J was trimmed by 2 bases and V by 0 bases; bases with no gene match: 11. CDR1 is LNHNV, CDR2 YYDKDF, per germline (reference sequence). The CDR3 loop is CATSRDRISGSRTYEQYF. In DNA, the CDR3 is TGTGCCACCAGCAGAGATCGGATTAGCGGGAGTCGGACCTACGAGCAGTACTTC.

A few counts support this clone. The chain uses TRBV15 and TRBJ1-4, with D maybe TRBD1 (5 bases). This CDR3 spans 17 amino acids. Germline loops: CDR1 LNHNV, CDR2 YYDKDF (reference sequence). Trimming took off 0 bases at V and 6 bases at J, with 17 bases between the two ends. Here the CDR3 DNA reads TGTGCCACCAGCAGAGATCCATGGGGGGAGGTGGATGAAAAACTGTTTTTT. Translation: CATSRDPWGEVDEKLFF. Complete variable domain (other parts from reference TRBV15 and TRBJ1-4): DAMVIQNPRYQVTQFGKPVTLSCSQTLNHNVMYWYQQKSSQAPKLLFHYYDKDFNNEADTPDNFQSRRPNTSFCFLDIRSPGLGDTAMYLCATSRDPWGEVDEKLFFGSGTQLSVL.

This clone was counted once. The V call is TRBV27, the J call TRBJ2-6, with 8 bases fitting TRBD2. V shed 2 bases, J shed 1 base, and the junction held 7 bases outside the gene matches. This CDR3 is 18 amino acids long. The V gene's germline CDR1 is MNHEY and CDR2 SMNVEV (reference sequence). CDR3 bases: TGTGCCAGCAGTTTAATAGGCGGGGGGAAATCTGGGGCCAACGTCCTGACTTTC. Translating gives CASSLIGGGKSGANVLTF.

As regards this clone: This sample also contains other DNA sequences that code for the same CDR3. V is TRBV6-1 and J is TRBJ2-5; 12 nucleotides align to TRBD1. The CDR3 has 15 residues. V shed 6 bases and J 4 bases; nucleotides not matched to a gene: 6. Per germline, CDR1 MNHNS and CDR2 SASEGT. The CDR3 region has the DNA TGTGCCAGCAGGGCCGGGACAGGGGGCCCAGAGACCCAGTACTTC. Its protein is CASRAGTGGPETQYF.

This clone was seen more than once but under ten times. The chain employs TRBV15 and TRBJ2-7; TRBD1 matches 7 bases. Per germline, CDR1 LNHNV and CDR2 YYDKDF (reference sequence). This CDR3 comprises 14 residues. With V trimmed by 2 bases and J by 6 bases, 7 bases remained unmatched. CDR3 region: CATSRNRGVSEQYF. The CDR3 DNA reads TGTGCCACCAGCAGAAACAGGGGAGTAAGCGAGCAGTACTTC.